These T cell receptor beta chains were read from a single sample in a study of blood T cells in healthy people across ages. TCRdb re-analysed the 5' RACE reads in MiXCR, keeping a single row per CDR3 protein. Found here are around 1,000,000 distinct CDR3 sequences, almost 25% of them singletons; the top ten hold less than 0.75%. The data also belong to a second study, concerning T cells of mothers and their children.

What was sequenced was blood. These receptors all come from a girl aged 2-10 years in good health. Both conserved end residues are part of each CDR3. The D gene is left open where the match is weak. Part of the rows lack a size; the others show once, few, many or a class for expanded clones.

abundance	j_gene	d_gene	v_gene	CDR3aa	CDR3nt
.	TRBJ2-1	TRBD2	TRBV3-1	CASSPGAGGAYNEQFF	TGTGCCAGCAGCCCGGGAGCGGGGGGGGCCTACAATGAGCAGTTCTTC
few	TRBJ2-7	TRBD2	TRBV13	CASSPGGTTSEQYF	TGTGCCAGCAGCCCCGGGGGGACTACTAGCGAGCAGTACTTC
.	TRBJ2-3	.	TRBV12-3/TRBV12-4	CASSSHADTTQYF	TGTGCCAGCAGTTCCCACGCGGACACAACGCAGTATTTT
few	TRBJ2-1	TRBD1	TRBV7-7	CASSLGTSGTGGNEQFF	TGTGCTAGCAGCTTAGGCACATCCGGGACAGGGGGCAATGAGCAGTTCTTC
few	TRBJ2-1	TRBD1	TRBV7-9	CASPRTGDYNEQFF	TGTGCCAGCCCGAGGACAGGGGACTACAATGAGCAGTTCTTC
few	TRBJ2-7	.	TRBV7-8	CASSLELNYEQYF	TGTGCCAGCAGCTTGGAGTTGAACTACGAGCAGTACTTC
many	TRBJ2-7	TRBD2	TRBV9	CASSLGLADTYEQYF	TGTGCCAGCAGCTTAGGACTAGCGGACACCTACGAGCAGTACTTC
few	TRBJ2-7	TRBD1	TRBV27	CASSRRDSHYEQYF	TGTGCCAGCAGTAGACGGGACAGCCACTACGAGCAGTACTTC
.	TRBJ2-1	TRBD1	TRBV5-1	CASSLDRGRRGFPYNEQFF	TGCGCCAGCAGCTTGGACAGGGGGCGCAGGGGTTTTCCCTACAATGAGCAGTTCTTC
few	TRBJ2-5	TRBD2	TRBV11-3	CASSLSGGASVETQYF	TGTGCCAGCAGCTTAAGCGGGGGGGCCTCCGTAGAGACCCAGTACTTC
.	TRBJ1-1	.	TRBV12-3/TRBV12-4	CASNWMGVNTEAFF	TGTGCCAGCAACTGGATGGGGGTGAACACTGAAGCTTTCTTT
.	TRBJ2-2	TRBD1	TRBV20-1	CSAKRTGAGVTGELFF	TGCAGTGCTAAACGGACAGGGGCTGGGGTGACCGGGGAGCTGTTTTTT
few	TRBJ2-1	TRBD2	TRBV29-1	CSATLAGGGPYNEQFF	TGCAGCGCGACATTAGCGGGAGGAGGCCCCTACAATGAGCAGTTCTTC
few	TRBJ1-4	TRBD1	TRBV19	CASSPTGWEKLFF	TGTGCCAGTAGTCCGACAGGGTGGGAAAAACTGTTTTTT
.	TRBJ2-6	TRBD1	TRBV7-2	CASSLDRGDAGANFLTF	TGTGCCAGCAGCTTAGACAGGGGGGACGCTGGGGCCAACTTCCTGACTTTC
.	TRBJ1-2	.	TRBV20-1	CSAINPGEGYTF	TGCAGTGCTATAAACCCCGGTGAGGGCTACACCTTC
few	TRBJ2-5	.	TRBV29-1	CSVENLARRGETQYF	TGCAGCGTCGAGAATCTAGCCCGGCGGGGAGAGACCCAGTACTTC
.	TRBJ1-6	.	TRBV4-3	CASSQDPQRLSSHNSPLHF	TGCGCCAGCAGCCAAGACCCGCAACGCCTAAGCTCCCATAATTCACCCCTCCACTTT
.	TRBJ2-5	TRBD2	TRBV5-1	CASSLTAGVGQETQYF	TGCGCCAGCAGCTTGACGGCGGGAGTAGGGCAAGAGACCCAGTACTTC
.	TRBJ2-1	TRBD2	TRBV7-6	CASSFRSSGYNEQFF	TGTGCCAGCAGCTTTAGGTCTAGCGGGTACAATGAGCAGTTCTTC
.	TRBJ2-1	.	TRBV6-4	CASSDTILKEQFF	TGTGCCAGCAGTGACACCATCCTTAAAGAGCAGTTCTTC
few	TRBJ2-7	TRBD2	TRBV20-1	CSASREEPSYEQYF	TGCAGTGCTAGTCGGGAGGAACCCTCCTACGAGCAGTACTTC
.	TRBJ2-1	.	TRBV20-1	CSASTGSYSEQFF	TGCAGTGCTAGTACCGGTTCATACAGTGAGCAGTTCTTC
few	TRBJ1-5	.	TRBV3-1	CASSLTGETNQPQHF	TGTGCCAGCAGCCTGACCGGGGAAACCAATCAGCCCCAGCATTTT
.	TRBJ2-1	TRBD2	TRBV3-1	CASSQSSGRYNEQFF	TGTGCCAGCAGCCAGAGTAGCGGGAGATACAATGAGCAGTTCTTC
.	TRBJ2-1	TRBD2	TRBV6-2/TRBV6-3	CASLGPTSGHSEQFF	TGTGCCAGTTTGGGACCAACTAGCGGCCACAGTGAGCAGTTCTTC